This paragraph covers one TCR beta chain sequence. Its antigen is unidentified. Libraries were prepared by immunoSEQ multiplex PCR; TCRdb keeps only in-frame clonotypes and omits some of them. The sample comprises roughly 100,000 clones, roughly 80% of which are singletons, and more than 20% rests with the top ten. This specimen belongs to a study of radiotherapy plus CTLA-4 blockade in lung cancer. Study-level findings and limits: Early blood T cell clone changes and increased post-radiation serum interferon-beta were reportedly the strongest response predictors. Clones of tumor-derived TCRs expanded in blood after radiotherapy plus ipilimumab.

Those with chemo-refractory metastatic non-small-cell lung cancer were treated with focal radiation combined with CTLA-4 blockade using ipilimumab. The germline V gene has CDR1 MDHEN and CDR2 SYDVKM. Trimming took off 6 bases at V and 3 bases at J, with 8 bases between the two ends. The CDR3 has 12 residues. The specimen comprised peripheral blood, sampled from a patient treated with radiotherapy plus ipilimumab. This rearrangement joins TRBV28 to TRBJ1-1; D uncertain. This receptor was taken from a human donor with non-small cell lung cancer that progressed on radiotherapy plus ipilimumab. The CDR3 DNA reads as TGTGCCAGCAGAGTGGTGGACACTGAAGCTTTCTTT. Translation: CASRVVDTEAFF.